The TCR beta chain described here comes from a study of OX40 agonist ivuxolimab in advanced cancers. TCRdb's copy holds only in-frame clones and misses some; the assay was immunoSEQ multiplex PCR. The sample carries tens of thousands of clones, 80% recorded once. The CDR3 extends over 13 amino acids. V lost 1 base and J 4 bases, leaving 7 bases between the germline ends. The germline V gene encodes CDR1 MNHEY and CDR2 SMNVEV (reference sequence). The study sampled blood at baseline, cycle 4 day 1, and cycle 7 day 1. The sample was CD4+ or CD8+ T cells sorted from blood, taken in a trial of the OX40 agonist ivuxolimab. The receptor's source is an adult with an advanced solid tumor such as melanoma, head and neck, liver or kidney cancer. The rearrangement uses TRBV27 and TRBJ1-2; no definite D call. CDR3 DNA sequence: TGTGCCAGCAGTTTATTCCCAGCCTATGGCTACACCTTC. Its translation is CASSLFPAYGYTF.